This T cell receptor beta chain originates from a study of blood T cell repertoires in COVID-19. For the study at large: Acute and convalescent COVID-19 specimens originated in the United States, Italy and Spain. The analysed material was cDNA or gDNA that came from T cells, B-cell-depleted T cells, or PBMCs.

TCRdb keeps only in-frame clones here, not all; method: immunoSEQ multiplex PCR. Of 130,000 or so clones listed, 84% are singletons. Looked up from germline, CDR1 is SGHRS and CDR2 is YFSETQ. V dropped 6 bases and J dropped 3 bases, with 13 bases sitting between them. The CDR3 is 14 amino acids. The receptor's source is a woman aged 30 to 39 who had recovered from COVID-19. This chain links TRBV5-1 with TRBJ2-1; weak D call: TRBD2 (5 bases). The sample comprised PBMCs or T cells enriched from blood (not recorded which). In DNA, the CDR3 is TGCGCCAGCAATCTGGACTTGTACTACAATGAGCAGTTCTTC. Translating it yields CASNLDLYYNEQFF.